This entry describes one T cell receptor (beta chain). This sample stems from a study of CD8+ T cells in alopecia areata. Researchers gathered lesional scalp punch biopsies and peripheral blood from patients with alopecia areata. Germline CDR1 reads MNHEY; CDR2 reads SMNVEV (reference sequence). The CDR3 spans 15 residues. V trimming: 5 bases; J trimming: 2 bases; junction bases outside the gene matches: 9. Extraction and reverse transcription of RNA yielded cDNA as the sequencing template. TCRdb keeps only in-frame clones here, not all; method: immunoSEQ multiplex PCR. The sample shows 15,000 to 20,000 clones, approximately 70% of them seen only once.

This chain connects TRBV27 to TRBJ2-7; TRBD1 matches 7 bases. The specimen comprised skin, sampled at week 0. This clonotype originated in a human donor with alopecia areata. CDR3 sequence reads: CASSLLPGGAYEQYF. The CDR3 DNA is TGTGCCAGCAGTCTCCTCCCAGGGGGAGCCTACGAGCAGTACTTC.